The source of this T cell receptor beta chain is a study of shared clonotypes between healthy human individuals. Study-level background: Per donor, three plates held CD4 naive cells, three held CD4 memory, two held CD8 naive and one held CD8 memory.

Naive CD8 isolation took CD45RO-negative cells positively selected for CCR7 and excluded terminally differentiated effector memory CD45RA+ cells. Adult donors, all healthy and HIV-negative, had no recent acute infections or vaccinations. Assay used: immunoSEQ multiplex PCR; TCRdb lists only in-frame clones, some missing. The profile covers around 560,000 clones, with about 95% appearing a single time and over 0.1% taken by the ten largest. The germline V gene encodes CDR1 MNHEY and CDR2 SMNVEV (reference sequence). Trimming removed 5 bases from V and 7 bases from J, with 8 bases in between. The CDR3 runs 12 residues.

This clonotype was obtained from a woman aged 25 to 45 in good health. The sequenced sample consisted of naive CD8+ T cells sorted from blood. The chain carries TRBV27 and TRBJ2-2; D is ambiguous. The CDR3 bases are TGTGCCAGCAGTCGATCTAGCGGGGAGCTGTTTTTT. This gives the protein CASSRSSGELFF.